This TCR beta chain came from a study of a mutant IDH1 vaccine in newly diagnosed glioma. Time point here: baseline, week 1 (first vaccination visit). Indicated treatment: pre-vaccination baseline after standard-of-care therapy. Astrocytomas that were new, WHO grade 3 or 4, IDH1-mutant and ATRX-lost were present in the donors. Sequenced by immunoSEQ multiplex PCR; TCRdb stores in-frame clones only, minus some. The repertoire has tens of thousands of clones, about 83% of them found once; the top ten carry about 2%. On this clone itself: Its specificity is unknown.

The V gene's germline CDR1 is LNHDA and CDR2 SQIVND (reference sequence). The CDR3 length is 14 residues. The germline V and J ends were trimmed by 4 bases and 10 bases, with 14 bases remaining between them. General study findings and limits: Seemingly, pseudoprogression had no relation to changes in the top peripheral T cell clonotypes.

This TCR came from a woman between 40 and 50 years old with glioma. The chain recombines TRBV19 with TRBJ1-6; maybe TRBD1 (5 bases). The starting material was PBMCs, obtained from a glioma patient treated with radiotherapy, temozolomide or both. The CDR3 DNA follows: TGTGCCAGTAGTACAGACTGGGGCGGATCACCCCTCCACTTT. Its protein product is CASSTDWGGSPLHF.